This T cell receptor (beta chain) stems from a study of cytomegalovirus exposure and HLA in healthy donors. Using immunoSEQ multiplex PCR, the repertoire was profiled, and TCRdb retains in-frame clones only, with some absent. The data contain some 140,000 clones, 86% of them seen just once; the ten biggest clones take up about 2.7%. CDR1 and CDR2 (germline): SGHAT, FQNNGV. CDR3 length equals 12 residues. Trimming shortened V by 8 bases and J by 6 bases, and 14 bases separated the two germline ends. The receptor comes from a young man in good health and CMV-seronegative. The sample comprised PBMCs. The V gene is TRBV11-2, the J gene TRBJ2-7; maybe TRBD2 (5 bases). DNA for the CDR3: TGTGCCAGCTCCATTTCGGGGTTCGAGCAGTACTTC. Its translation: CASSISGFEQYF.